These 20 T cell receptor beta chains were all obtained from the same sample, sequenced in a study of CXCR3-negative and CXCR3-positive naive CD8 T cells. The method, 5' RACE with UMI labels, was used to prepare the TRB cDNA libraries. After re-calling the 5' RACE reads, TCRdb lists one entry per CDR3 protein, DNA absent. Recorded for this sample: around 88,000 distinct CDR3 sequences. What these receptors recognize is not known. Findings and limits, study-wide: TRB CDR3s were more hydrophobic in CXCR3-positive than in CXCR3-negative naive cells.

Material for sequencing was naive CXCR3+ CD8+ T cells from blood. Subset specified: CD45RO-CCR7+CD27+CD95- naive CD8+ T cells expressing CXCR3 (TNR3+). Source of these receptors: a human donor in good health. Some clones in this sample may be carry-over from other donors' samples.

This sequence joins TRBV5-1 and TRBJ1-3; no DNA is available, so the TRBD1 call from TCRdb remains unchecked. Germline V gene lookup returns CDR1 SGHRS and CDR2 YFSETQ. This CDR3 has 14 amino acids. The CDR3 loop reads CASSPEGFGNTIYF.

This sequence joins TRBV7-9 and TRBJ2-7. The germline V gene encodes CDR1 SEHNR and CDR2 FQNEAQ (reference sequence). The CDR3 contains 14 residues. The CDR3 region is CASSLGGGSYEQYF.

The V call is TRBV12-3 or TRBV12-4, the J call TRBJ2-1; the TCRdb call, TRBD1, lacks DNA for checking. The CDR3 extends over 15 amino acids. This CDR3 reads CASSERGGSWGEQFF.

The rearrangement links TRBV28 to TRBJ2-7; TCRdb calls TRBD1, which cannot be checked without DNA. Germline loops: CDR1 MDHEN, CDR2 SYDVKM. The CDR3 has 14 amino acids. CDR3 region: CASANPRGKYEQYF.

The rearrangement links TRBV23-1 to TRBJ1-4; TCRdb calls TRBD1, which cannot be checked without DNA. TRBV23-1 is reported as an ORF; its role is uncertain. The CDR3 consists of 19 residues. CDR3 sequence reads: CASSQSTSGTGGACEKLFF.

V gene TRBV7-9 combines with J gene TRBJ2-7. Germline-derived CDR1 and CDR2 are SEHNR and FQNEAQ (reference sequence). The CDR3 loop spans 11 amino acids. CDR3 in amino acids: CASSSNFGQYF.

The V call is TRBV30, the J call TRBJ2-7; as DNA is missing, the TRBD2 call by TCRdb cannot be tested. Germline CDR1 and CDR2: GTSNPN and SVGIG (reference sequence). The length of the CDR3 is 13 residues. The CDR3 here is CAWSASFGYEQYF.

The genes are TRBV7-2 and TRBJ2-7; TCRdb names TRBD1, which stays unverified in the absence of DNA. CDR1 SGHTA and CDR2 FQGNSA come from the germline V gene. The CDR3 totals 22 residues. The CDR3 sequence: CASSLVGQGSLYYTLTSYEQYF.

This rearrangement joins TRBV29-1 to TRBJ2-1; TCRdb lists TRBD1, though no DNA is available to test this call. Germline assignment: CDR1 SQVTM and CDR2 ANQGSEA. The CDR3 runs to 15 residues. This chain's CDR3 is CSVEGGQGSYNEQFF.

The chain uses TRBV7-9 and TRBJ2-2; TCRdb proposes TRBD1, but this gene call is untestable without DNA. The V gene's germline CDR1 is SEHNR and CDR2 FQNEAQ (reference sequence). The CDR3 is made up of 15 amino acids. CDR3 residues: CASSSGRANTGELFF. The full variable domain, its missing parts supplied by reference TRBV7-9 and TRBJ2-2, is DTGVSQNPRHKITKRGQNVTFRCDPISEHNRLYWYRQTLGQGPEFLTYFQNEAQLEKSRLLSDRFSAERPKGSFSTLEIQRTEQGDSAMYLCASSSGRANTGELFFGEGSRLTVL.

The V and J genes are TRBV7-9 and TRBJ2-1; TCRdb designates TRBD1, a call that cannot be tested without DNA. Germline lookup yields CDR1 SEHNR and CDR2 FQNEAQ (reference sequence). The CDR3 length is 13 residues. CDR3 loop: CASRPPGPNEQFF.

This chain uses TRBV29-1 with TRBJ1-4. Looked up from germline, CDR1 is SQVTM and CDR2 is ANQGSEA. This CDR3 is 13 amino acids long. CDR3 amino acids: CSVEGGTYEKLFF.

The chain links TRBV7-2 to TRBJ2-7. CDR1 and CDR2 from the germline V gene are SGHTA and FQGNSA. The CDR3 covers 13 residues. Here the CDR3 reads CASSLYAIYEQYF.

The rearrangement links TRBV28 to TRBJ2-7; TCRdb's D call of TRBD1 is untestable without DNA. CDR1 is MDHEN, CDR2 SYDVKM, per germline. There are 18 residues in the CDR3. The CDR3 here is CASRLGMTRQGPSYEQYF.

The rearrangement links TRBV19 to TRBJ2-7. Germline CDR1 LNHDA, CDR2 SQIVND (reference sequence). The length of the CDR3 is 11 residues. The CDR3 here is CASSFGNEQYF.

The V gene is TRBV12-3 or TRBV12-4, the J gene TRBJ2-5; checking the TCRdb D call of TRBD1 is not possible without DNA. The CDR3 is made up of 14 amino acids. Here the CDR3 reads CASRSLGAQETQYF.

The chain employs TRBV12-5 and TRBJ2-3; TCRdb gives TRBD2 as the D gene, but with no DNA this cannot be confirmed. The CDR3 runs to 16 residues. Germline CDR1 LGHNT, CDR2 FRNRAP. CDR3 sequence: CASGAGTSVFEDTQYF.

This rearrangement joins TRBV7-2 to TRBJ2-1; TCRdb indicates TRBD1, and absent DNA this call remains unverified. This CDR3 has 14 residues. CDR1 and CDR2 (germline): SGHTA, FQGNSA. CDR3 residues: CASSLLPGGQEQFF.

The chain carries TRBV6-5 and TRBJ2-2; TCRdb selects TRBD1, and the lack of DNA leaves this call unchecked. CDR1 is MNHEY, CDR2 SVGAGI, per germline. The CDR3 runs 13 residues. Here the CDR3 reads CASNFQGGGELFF.

The CDR3 here is CASSTLGDSWGYNEQFF. V gene TRBV12-3 or TRBV12-4 combines with J gene TRBJ2-1; TCRdb reports TRBD1, a call that lacks DNA to check it against. The length of the CDR3 is 17 residues.